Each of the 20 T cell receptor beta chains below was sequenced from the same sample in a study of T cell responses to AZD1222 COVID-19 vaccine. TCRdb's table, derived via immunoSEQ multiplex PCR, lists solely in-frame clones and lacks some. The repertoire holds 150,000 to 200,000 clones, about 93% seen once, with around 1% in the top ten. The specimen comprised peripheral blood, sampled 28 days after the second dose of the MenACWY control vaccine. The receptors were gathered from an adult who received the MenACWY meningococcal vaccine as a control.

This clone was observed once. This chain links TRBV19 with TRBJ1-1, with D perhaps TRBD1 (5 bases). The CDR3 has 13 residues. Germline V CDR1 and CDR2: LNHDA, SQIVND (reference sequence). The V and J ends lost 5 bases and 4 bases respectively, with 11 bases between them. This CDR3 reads CASSSGAGTEAFF. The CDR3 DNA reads TGTGCCAGTAGTTCTGGGGCGGGCACTGAAGCTTTCTTT.

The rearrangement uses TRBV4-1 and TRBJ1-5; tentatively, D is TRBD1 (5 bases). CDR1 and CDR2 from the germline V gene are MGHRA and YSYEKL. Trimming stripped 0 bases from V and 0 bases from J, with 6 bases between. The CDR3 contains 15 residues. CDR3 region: CASSQETVSNQPQHF. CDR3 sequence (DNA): TGCGCCAGCAGCCAAGAGACAGTTAGCAATCAGCCCCAGCATTTT.

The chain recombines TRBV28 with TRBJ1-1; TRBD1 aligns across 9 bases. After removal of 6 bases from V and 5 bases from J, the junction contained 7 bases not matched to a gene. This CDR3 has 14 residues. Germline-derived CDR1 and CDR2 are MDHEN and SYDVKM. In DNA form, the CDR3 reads TGTGCCAGCAGGAGAACAGGGGGCGGGACTGAAGCTTTCTTT. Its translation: CASRRTGGGTEAFF.

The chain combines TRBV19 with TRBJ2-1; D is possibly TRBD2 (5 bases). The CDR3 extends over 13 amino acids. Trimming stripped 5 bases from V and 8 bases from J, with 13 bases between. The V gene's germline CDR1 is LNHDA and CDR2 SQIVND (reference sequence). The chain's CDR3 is CASSWTGRDEQFF. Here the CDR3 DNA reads TGTGCCAGTAGTTGGACTGGACGGGATGAGCAGTTCTTC.

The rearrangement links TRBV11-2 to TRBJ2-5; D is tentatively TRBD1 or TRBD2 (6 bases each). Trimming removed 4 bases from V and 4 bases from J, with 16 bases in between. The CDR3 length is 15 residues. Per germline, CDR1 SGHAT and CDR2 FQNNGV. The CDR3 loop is CASSSGASGVETQYF. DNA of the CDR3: TGTGCCAGCAGCTCGGGGGCTTCAGGGGTAGAGACCCAGTACTTC.

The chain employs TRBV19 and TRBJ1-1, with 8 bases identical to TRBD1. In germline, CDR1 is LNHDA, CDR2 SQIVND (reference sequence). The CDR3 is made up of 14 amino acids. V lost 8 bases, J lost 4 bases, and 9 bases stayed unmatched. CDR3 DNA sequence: TGTGCCAGTGAGACAGGGGCGCTGGGCACTGAAGCTTTCTTT. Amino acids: CASETGALGTEAFF. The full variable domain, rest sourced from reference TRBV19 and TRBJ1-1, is DGGITQSPKYLFRKEGQNVTLSCEQNLNHDAMYWYRQDPGQGLRLIYYSQIVNDFQKGDIAEGYSVSREKKESFPLTVTSAQKNPTAFYLCASETGALGTEAFFGQGTRLTVV.

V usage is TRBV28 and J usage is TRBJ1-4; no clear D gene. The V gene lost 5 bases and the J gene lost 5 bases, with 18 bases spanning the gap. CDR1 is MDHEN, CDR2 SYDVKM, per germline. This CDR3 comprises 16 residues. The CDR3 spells CASSPIGRRLNEKLFF. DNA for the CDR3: TGTGCCAGCAGTCCGATTGGACGACGACTAAATGAAAAACTGTTTTTT. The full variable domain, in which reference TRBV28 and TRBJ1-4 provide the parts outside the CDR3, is DVKVTQSSRYLVKRTGEKVFLECVQDMDHENMFWYRQDPGLGLRLIYFSYDVKMKEKGDIPEGYSVSREKKERFSLILESASTNQTSMYLCASSPIGRRLNEKLFFGSGTQLSVL.

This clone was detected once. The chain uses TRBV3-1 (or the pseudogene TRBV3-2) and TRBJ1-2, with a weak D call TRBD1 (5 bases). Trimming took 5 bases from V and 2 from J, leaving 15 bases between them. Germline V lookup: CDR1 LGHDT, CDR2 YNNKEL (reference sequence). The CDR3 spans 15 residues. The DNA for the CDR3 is TGTGCCAGCAGCTCACACCATGGGGGAAACTATGGCTACACCTTC. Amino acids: CASSSHHGGNYGYTF.

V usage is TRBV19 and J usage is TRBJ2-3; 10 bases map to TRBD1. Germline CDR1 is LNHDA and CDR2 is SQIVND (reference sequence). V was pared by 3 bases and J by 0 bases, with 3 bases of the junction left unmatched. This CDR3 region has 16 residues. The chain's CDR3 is CASSIVGQGSTDTQYF. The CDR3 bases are TGTGCCAGTAGTATCGTGGGACAGGGGAGCACAGATACGCAGTATTTT. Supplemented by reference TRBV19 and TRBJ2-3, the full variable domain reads DGGITQSPKYLFRKEGQNVTLSCEQNLNHDAMYWYRQDPGQGLRLIYYSQIVNDFQKGDIAEGYSVSREKKESFPLTVTSAQKNPTAFYLCASSIVGQGSTDTQYFGPGTRLTVL.

CDR3 protein: CASRTDRGRQDTQYF. In DNA, the CDR3 is TGTGCCAGCAGGACGGACAGGGGGCGTCAAGATACGCAGTATTTT. The J gene is TRBJ2-3, the V gene TRBV2; 11 nucleotides line up with TRBD1. The germline V gene encodes CDR1 SNHLY and CDR2 FYNNEI. The ends lost 6 bases at V and 5 bases at J; junction bases unmatched: 7. The CDR3 sequence is 15 residues long.

The CDR3, as DNA: TGTGCCAGTACCGACGGGCCTGGGACTTACACTGAAGCTTTCTTT. The encoded protein is CASTDGPGTYTEAFF. The chain couples TRBV19 to TRBJ1-1; possible D gene TRBD1, 5 bases. V lost 7 bases, J lost 3 bases, and 18 bases lay in between. CDR3 length: 15 amino acids. Germline CDR1 is LNHDA and CDR2 is SQIVND (reference sequence).

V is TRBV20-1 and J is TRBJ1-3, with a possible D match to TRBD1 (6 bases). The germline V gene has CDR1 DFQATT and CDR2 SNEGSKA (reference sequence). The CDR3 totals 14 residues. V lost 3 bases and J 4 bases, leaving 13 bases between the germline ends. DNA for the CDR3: TGCAGTGCTAGTTCGGCAGGGGTAGGAAACACCATATATTTT. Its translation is CSASSAGVGNTIYF.

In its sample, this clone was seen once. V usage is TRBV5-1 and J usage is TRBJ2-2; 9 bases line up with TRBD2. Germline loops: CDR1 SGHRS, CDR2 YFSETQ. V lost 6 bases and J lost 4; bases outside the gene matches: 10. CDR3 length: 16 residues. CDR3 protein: CASNYAGLAGTGELFF. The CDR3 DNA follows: TGCGCCAGCAATTACGCGGGACTAGCCGGCACCGGGGAGCTGTTTTTT.

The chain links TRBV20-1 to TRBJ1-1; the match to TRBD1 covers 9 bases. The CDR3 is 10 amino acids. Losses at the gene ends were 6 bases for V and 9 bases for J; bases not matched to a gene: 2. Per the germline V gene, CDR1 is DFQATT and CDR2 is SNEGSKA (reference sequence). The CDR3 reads CSAGTGQAFF. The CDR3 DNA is TGCAGTGCGGGGACAGGGCAAGCTTTCTTT.

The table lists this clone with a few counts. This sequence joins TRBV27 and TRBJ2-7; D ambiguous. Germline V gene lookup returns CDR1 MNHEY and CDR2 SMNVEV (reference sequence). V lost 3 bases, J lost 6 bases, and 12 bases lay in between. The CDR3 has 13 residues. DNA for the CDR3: TGTGCCAGCAGTTTCAGGCAGGCGCCCGAGCAGTACTTC. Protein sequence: CASSFRQAPEQYF.

As DNA, the CDR3 is TGCAGCGTTGAAGATCGGGGACGAACCTATGGCTACACCTTC. Its translation: CSVEDRGRTYGYTF. This chain links TRBV29-1 with TRBJ1-2, with a tentative D call TRBD1 (5 bases). The CDR3 extends over 14 amino acids. Trimming left V 0 bases short and J 4 bases short, with 12 bases between. Germline CDR1 is SQVTM and CDR2 is ANQGSEA.

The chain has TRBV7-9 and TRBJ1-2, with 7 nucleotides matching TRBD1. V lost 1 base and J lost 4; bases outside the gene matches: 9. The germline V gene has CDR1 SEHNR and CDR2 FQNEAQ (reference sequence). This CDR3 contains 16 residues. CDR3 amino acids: CASSLGGDSSTYGYTF. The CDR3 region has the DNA TGTGCCAGCAGCTTAGGGGGGGACAGTAGTACCTATGGCTACACCTTC.

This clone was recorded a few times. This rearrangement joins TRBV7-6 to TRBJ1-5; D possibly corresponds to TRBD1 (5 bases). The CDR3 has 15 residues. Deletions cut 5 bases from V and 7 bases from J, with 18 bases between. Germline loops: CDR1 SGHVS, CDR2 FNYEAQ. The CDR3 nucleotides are TGTGCCAGCAGCCTCCGTGGAGGCCGGGGGCAGCCCCAGCATTTT. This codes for CASSLRGGRGQPQHF.

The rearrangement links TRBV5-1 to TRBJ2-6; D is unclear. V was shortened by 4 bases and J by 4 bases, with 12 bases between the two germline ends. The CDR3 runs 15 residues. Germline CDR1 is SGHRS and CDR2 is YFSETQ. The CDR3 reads CASSMSRVGANVLTF. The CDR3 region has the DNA TGCGCCAGCAGCATGTCGAGAGTCGGGGCCAACGTCCTGACTTTC.

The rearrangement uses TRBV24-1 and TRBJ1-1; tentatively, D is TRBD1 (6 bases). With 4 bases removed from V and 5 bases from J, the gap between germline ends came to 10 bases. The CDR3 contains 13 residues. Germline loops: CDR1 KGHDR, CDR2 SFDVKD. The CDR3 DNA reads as TGTGCCACCAGTGAACCAGGGGAGACTGAAGCTTTCTTT. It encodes CATSEPGETEAFF.